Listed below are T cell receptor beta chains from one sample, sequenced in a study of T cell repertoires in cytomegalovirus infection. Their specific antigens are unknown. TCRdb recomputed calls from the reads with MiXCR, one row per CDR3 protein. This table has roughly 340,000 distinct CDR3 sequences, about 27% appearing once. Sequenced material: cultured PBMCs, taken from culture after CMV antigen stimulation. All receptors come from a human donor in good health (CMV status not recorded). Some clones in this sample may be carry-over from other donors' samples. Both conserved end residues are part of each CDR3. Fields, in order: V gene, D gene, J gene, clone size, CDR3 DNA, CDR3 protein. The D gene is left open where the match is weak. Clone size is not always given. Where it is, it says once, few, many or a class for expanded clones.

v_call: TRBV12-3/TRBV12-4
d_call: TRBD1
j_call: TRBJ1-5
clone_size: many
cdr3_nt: TGTGCCAGCAGTAAAGGACAGGGATGGAAGCCCCAGCATTTT
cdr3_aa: CASSKGQGWKPQHF

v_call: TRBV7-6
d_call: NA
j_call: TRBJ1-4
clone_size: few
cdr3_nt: TGTGCCAGCAGCTTGCAATACGGGGGAGCAACTAATGAAAAACTGTTTTTT
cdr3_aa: CASSLQYGGATNEKLFF

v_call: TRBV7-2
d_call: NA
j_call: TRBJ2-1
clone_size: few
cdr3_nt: TGTGCCAGCAGCTTAGGTCCAGCAAATGAGCAGTTCTTC
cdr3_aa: CASSLGPANEQFF

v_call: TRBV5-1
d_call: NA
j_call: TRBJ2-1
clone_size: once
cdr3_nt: TGCGCCAGCAGCTTGGACGGGGTTGGGGGATTAGACAATGAGCAGTTCTTC
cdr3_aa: CASSLDGVGGLDNEQFF

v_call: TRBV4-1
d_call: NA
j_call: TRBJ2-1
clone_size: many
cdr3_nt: TGCGCCAGCAGCCAAGATTTAACCCAGGGATTCTACAATGAGCAGTTCTTC
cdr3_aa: CASSQDLTQGFYNEQFF

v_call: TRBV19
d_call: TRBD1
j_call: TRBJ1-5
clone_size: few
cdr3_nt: TGTGCCAGTAGTCCTTGGACAGGGGGCAATCAGCCCCAGCATTTT
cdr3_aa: CASSPWTGGNQPQHF

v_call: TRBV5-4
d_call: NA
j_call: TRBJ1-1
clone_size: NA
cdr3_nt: TGTGCCAGCAGCTTGGGGGCAGGGGTGGCCGAAGCTTTCTTT
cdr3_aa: CASSLGAGVAEAFF

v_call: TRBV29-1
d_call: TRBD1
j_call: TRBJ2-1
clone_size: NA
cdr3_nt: TGCAGCGTCGGGGGTCGAGAGGACAGGGGTTTTGGGCAGTTCTTC
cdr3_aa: CSVGGREDRGFGQFF

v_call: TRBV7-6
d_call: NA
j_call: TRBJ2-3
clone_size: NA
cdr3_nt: TGTGCCAGCAGCCAAGGGCCCCGGGCCATGGCAGATACGCAGTATTTT
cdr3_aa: CASSQGPRAMADTQYF

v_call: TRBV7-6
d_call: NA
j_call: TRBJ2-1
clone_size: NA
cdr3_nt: TGTGCCAGCAGCCTCAGAGGGGGAGGCAATGAGCAGTTCTTC
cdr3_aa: CASSLRGGGNEQFF

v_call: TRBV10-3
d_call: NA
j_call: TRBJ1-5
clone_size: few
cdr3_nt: TGTGCCATCAGCCCAGACAATCAGCCCCAGCATTTT
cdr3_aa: CAISPDNQPQHF

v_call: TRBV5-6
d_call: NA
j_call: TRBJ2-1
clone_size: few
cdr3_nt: TGTGCCAGCAGCTTGGCGGTGGGCCAGGATGAGCAGTTCTTC
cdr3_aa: CASSLAVGQDEQFF

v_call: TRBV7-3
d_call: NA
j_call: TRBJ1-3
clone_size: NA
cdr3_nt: TGTGCCAGCAGCTCTAGACCTTCACCCGACAGAGAAGGTTCTGGAAACACCATATATTTT
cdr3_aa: CASSSRPSPDREGSGNTIYF

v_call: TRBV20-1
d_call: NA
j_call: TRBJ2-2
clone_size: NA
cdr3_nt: TGCAGTGCTAGAGATTTTCGGACAGACACCGGGGAGCTGTTTTTT
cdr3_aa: CSARDFRTDTGELFF

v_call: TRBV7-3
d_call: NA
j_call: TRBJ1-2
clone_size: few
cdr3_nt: TGTGCCAGCAGCAAAGACGAGTTAATGGACTACACCTTC
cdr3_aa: CASSKDELMDYTF

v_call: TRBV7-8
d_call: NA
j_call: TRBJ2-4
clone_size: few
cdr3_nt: TGTGCCAGCAGTATACGTCCAGGTGAAGCCAAAAACATTCAGTACTTC
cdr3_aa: CASSIRPGEAKNIQYF

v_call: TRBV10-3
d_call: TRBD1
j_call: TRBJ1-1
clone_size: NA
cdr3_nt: TGTGCCATCAGTACGGGACAGTTGAACACTGAAGCTTTCTTT
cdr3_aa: CAISTGQLNTEAFF

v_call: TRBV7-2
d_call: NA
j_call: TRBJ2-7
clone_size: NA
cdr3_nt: TGTGCCAGCAGCTCCCGCAGGGACTACGAGCAGTACTTC
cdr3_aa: CASSSRRDYEQYF

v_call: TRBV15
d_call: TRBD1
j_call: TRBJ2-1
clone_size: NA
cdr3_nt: TGTGCCACCAGCAGACCCGGGACAGGGAACAATGAGCAGTTCTTC
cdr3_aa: CATSRPGTGNNEQFF

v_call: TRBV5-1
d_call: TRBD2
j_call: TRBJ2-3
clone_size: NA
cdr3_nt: TGCGCCAGCAGCTTGGGGTCTAGCGGGAGTCGTGATACGCAGTATTTT
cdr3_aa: CASSLGSSGSRDTQYF

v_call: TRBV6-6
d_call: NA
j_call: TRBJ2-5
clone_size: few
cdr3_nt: TGTGCCAGCAGTTACGCGGAAGAGACCCAGTACTTC
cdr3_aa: CASSYAEETQYF

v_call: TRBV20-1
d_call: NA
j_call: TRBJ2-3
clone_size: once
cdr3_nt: TGCAGTGCTAGAGAATACCCCTCTAGCACAGATACGCAGTATTTT
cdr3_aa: CSAREYPSSTDTQYF

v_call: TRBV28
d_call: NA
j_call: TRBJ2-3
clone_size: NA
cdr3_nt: TGTGCCAGCAGTTTGGTTAGCTTGGCAGATACGCAGTATTTT
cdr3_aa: CASSLVSLADTQYF

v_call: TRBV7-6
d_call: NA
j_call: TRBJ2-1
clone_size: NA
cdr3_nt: TGTGCCAGCAGCTTCAACTCCGGGGGAAACTACAATGAGCAGTTCTTC
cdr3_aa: CASSFNSGGNYNEQFF

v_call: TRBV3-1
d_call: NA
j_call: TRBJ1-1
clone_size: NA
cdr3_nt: TGTGCCAGCAGCCGCTTGAGCTGGAACACTGAAGCTTTCTTT
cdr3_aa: CASSRLSWNTEAFF

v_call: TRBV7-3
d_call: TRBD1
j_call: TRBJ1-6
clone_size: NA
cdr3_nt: TGTGCCAGCAGCTCAGGACAGGGAGTCTCACCCCTCCACTTT
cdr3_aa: CASSSGQGVSPLHF

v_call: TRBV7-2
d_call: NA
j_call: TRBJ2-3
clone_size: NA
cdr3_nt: TGTGCCAGCAGCTTAATAGCGGATGATACGCAGTATTTT
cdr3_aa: CASSLIADDTQYF

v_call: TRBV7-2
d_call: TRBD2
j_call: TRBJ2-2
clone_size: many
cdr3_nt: TGTGCCAGCCAGGGACTAGCGGGGACCGGGGAGCTGTTTTTT
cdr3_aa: CASQGLAGTGELFF

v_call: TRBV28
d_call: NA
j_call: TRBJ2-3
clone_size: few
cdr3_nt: TGTGCCAGCAGGAACACAGATACGCAGTATTTT
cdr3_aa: CASRNTDTQYF

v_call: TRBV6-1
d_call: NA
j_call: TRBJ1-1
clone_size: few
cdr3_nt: TGTGCCAGCAGGACAGCCTTGAACACTGAAGCTTTCTTT
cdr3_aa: CASRTALNTEAFF

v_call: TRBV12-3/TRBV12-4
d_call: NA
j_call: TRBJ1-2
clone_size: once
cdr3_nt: TGTGCCAGCGGTTTTATCTGGGAAACTAAACGCTATGGCTACACCTTC
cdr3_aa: CASGFIWETKRYGYTF

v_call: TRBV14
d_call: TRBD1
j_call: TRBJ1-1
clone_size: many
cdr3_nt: TGTGCCAGCAGCCTCTACGGGACAGCGAACACTGAAGCTTTCTTT
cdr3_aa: CASSLYGTANTEAFF

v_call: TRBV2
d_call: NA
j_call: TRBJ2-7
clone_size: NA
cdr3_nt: TGTGCCAGCAGTACGGAACAGGCCTACGAGCAGTACTTC
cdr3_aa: CASSTEQAYEQYF

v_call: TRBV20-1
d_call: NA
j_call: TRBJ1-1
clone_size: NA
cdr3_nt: TGCAGTGCCAAGGGGTCGAACACTGAAGCTTTCTTT
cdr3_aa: CSAKGSNTEAFF

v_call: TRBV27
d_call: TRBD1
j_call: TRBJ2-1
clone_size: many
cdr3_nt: TGTGCCAGCAGTTCCAACAGGGGTCGGGGTAATGAGCAGTTCTTC
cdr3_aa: CASSSNRGRGNEQFF

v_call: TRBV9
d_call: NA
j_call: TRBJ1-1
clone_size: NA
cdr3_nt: TGTGCCAGCAGCGTAGCTAGTGGAGAAGCTTTCTTT
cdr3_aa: CASSVASGEAFF

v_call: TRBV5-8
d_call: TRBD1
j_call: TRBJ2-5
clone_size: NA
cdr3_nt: TGTGCCAGCAGTAAAGAACGACGGGACAGGGGGCTCCAAGAGACCCAGTACTTC
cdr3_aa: CASSKERRDRGLQETQYF